One sample yielded the 10 T cell receptor beta chains listed below, sequenced in a study of cytomegalovirus exposure and HLA in healthy donors. It was with 60 Vbeta and 13 Jbeta primers that the PCR ran. Using immunoSEQ multiplex PCR, the repertoire was profiled, and TCRdb retains in-frame clones only, with some absent. The table lists 150,000 to 200,000 clones, 75% to 90% of them singletons. Sequencing was performed on PBMCs. Receptor source: a young man in good health and CMV-seropositive.

This sequence joins TRBV6-1 and TRBJ1-1, with 8 bases identical to TRBD1. This CDR3 is 14 amino acids long. Per germline, CDR1 MNHNS and CDR2 SASEGT. The V and J ends lost 6 bases and 1 base, in that order; junction bases with no gene match: 4. The CDR3 sequence is CASRGTGPNTEAFF. The CDR3 bases are TGTGCCAGCAGGGGGACAGGCCCGAACACTGAAGCTTTCTTT.

V gene TRBV6-5 combines with J gene TRBJ2-7, with D possibly matching TRBD2 (5 bases). CDR3 length: 14 amino acids. The V end lost 2 bases, the J end lost 2 bases, and 10 bases lay between the germline ends. Germline loops: CDR1 MNHEY, CDR2 SVGAGI. The CDR3 DNA reads as TGTGCCAGCAGTTACGGCGGGTGGACCTACGAGCAGTACTTC. Translating it yields CASSYGGWTYEQYF.

This rearrangement joins TRBV4-1 to TRBJ2-1, with a possible D match to TRBD2 (6 bases). V was cut by 2 bases and J by 6 bases, with 14 bases left in between. The CDR3 is made up of 15 amino acids. CDR1 and CDR2 (germline): MGHRA, YSYEKL. The CDR3 DNA is TGCGCCAGCAGCCAATTAGGAGGGGCAATCAATGAGCAGTTCTTC. This sequence encodes CASSQLGGAINEQFF.

This chain uses TRBV4-1 with TRBJ2-1, with TRBD1 identical over 8 bases. This CDR3 has 16 amino acids. The trim removed 5 bases at V and 3 bases at J, leaving 9 bases unmatched. Germline loops: CDR1 MGHRA, CDR2 YSYEKL. CDR3 residues: CASSYRLGTGYNEQFF. CDR3 DNA: TGCGCCAGCAGCTACCGCCTTGGGACAGGCTACAATGAGCAGTTCTTC.

This clone turned up a few times. This sequence joins TRBV4-2 and TRBJ1-1, with D hard to call. The CDR3 sequence is 15 residues long. The V end lost 0 bases, the J end lost 2 bases, and 10 bases lay between the germline ends. Germline CDR1 reads LGHNA; CDR2 reads YNFKEQ. The CDR3 sequence is CASSQERFPNTEAFF. CDR3 nucleotide sequence: TGTGCCAGCAGCCAAGAGCGGTTCCCAAACACTGAAGCTTTCTTT.

This chain links TRBV7-8 with TRBJ2-7; 9 nucleotides align to TRBD1. Trimming cost V 1 base and J 6 bases; bases outside gene matches: 10. Germline V lookup: CDR1 SGHVS, CDR2 FQNEAQ. The length of the CDR3 is 16 residues. This CDR3 is CASSLGRNRGPIEQYF. The CDR3 DNA is TGTGCCAGCAGCTTAGGGCGCAACAGGGGGCCGATCGAGCAGTACTTC. Full variable domain (remainder filled in from reference TRBV7-8 and TRBJ2-7): GAGVSQSPRYKVAKRGQDVALRCDPISGHVSLFWYQQALGQGPEFLTYFQNEAQLDKSGLPSDRFFAERPEGSVSTLKIQRTQQEDSAVYLCASSLGRNRGPIEQYFGPGTRLTVT.

This clone appeared a single time. The J gene is TRBJ2-3, the V gene TRBV5-1; TRBD1 agrees at 9 bases. The CDR3 is 18 residues long. The V gene's germline CDR1 is SGHRS and CDR2 YFSETQ. J lost 0 bases, V lost 2 bases, and 10 bases had no gene match. The CDR3 reads CASSFPGQGTGSTDTQYF. The DNA for the CDR3 is TGCGCCAGCAGCTTCCCGGGACAGGGAACAGGAAGCACAGATACGCAGTATTTT.

The genes are TRBV7-8 and TRBJ2-5, with D perhaps assigned TRBD1 or TRBD2 (5 bases each). The J call may be faulty, since TRBJ2-7 better matches the DNA end. There are 15 residues in the CDR3. The germline V gene encodes CDR1 SGHVS and CDR2 FQNEAQ. This chain's CDR3 is CASSTRVGGSYEQYF. The DNA of the CDR3 is TGTGCCAGCAGCACCAGGGTTGGGGGCTCCTACGAGCAGTACTTC.

This rearrangement joins TRBV9 to TRBJ2-1; no definite D call. The CDR3 has 13 residues. Germline-derived CDR1 and CDR2 are SGDLS and YYNGEE. The V end lost 0 bases, the J end lost 6 bases, and 7 bases lay between the germline ends. CDR3 in amino acids: CASSVDLSNEQFF. In DNA, the CDR3 is TGTGCCAGCAGCGTAGATCTTTCCAATGAGCAGTTCTTC.

In this sample, this clone turned up a few times. V usage is TRBV6-6 and J usage is TRBJ2-7; D is undetermined. Germline V gives CDR1 MNHNY, CDR2 SVGAGI (reference sequence). The CDR3 consists of 11 residues. Trimming removed 5 bases from V and 3 bases from J, with 5 bases in between. CDR3 DNA: TGTGCCAGCAGTCAGTTCTACGAGCAGTACTTC. Residues: CASSQFYEQYF.